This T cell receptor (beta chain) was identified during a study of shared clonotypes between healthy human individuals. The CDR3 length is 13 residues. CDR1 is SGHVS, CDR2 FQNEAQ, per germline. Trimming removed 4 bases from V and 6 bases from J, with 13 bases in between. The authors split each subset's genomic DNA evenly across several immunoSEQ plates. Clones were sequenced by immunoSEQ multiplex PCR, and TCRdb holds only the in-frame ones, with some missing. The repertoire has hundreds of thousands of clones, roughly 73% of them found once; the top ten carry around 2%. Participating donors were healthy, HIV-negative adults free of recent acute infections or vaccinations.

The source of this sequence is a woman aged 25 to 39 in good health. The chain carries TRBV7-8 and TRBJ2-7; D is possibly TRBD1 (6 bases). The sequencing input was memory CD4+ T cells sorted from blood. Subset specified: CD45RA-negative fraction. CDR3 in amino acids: CASSYGGGGEQYF. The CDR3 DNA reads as TGTGCCAGCAGCTACGGTGGGGGCGGCGAGCAGTACTTC. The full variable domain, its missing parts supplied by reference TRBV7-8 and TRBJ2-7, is GAGVSQSPRYKVAKRGQDVALRCDPISGHVSLFWYQQALGQGPEFLTYFQNEAQLDKSGLPSDRFFAERPEGSVSTLKIQRTQQEDSAVYLCASSYGGGGEQYFGPGTRLTVT.